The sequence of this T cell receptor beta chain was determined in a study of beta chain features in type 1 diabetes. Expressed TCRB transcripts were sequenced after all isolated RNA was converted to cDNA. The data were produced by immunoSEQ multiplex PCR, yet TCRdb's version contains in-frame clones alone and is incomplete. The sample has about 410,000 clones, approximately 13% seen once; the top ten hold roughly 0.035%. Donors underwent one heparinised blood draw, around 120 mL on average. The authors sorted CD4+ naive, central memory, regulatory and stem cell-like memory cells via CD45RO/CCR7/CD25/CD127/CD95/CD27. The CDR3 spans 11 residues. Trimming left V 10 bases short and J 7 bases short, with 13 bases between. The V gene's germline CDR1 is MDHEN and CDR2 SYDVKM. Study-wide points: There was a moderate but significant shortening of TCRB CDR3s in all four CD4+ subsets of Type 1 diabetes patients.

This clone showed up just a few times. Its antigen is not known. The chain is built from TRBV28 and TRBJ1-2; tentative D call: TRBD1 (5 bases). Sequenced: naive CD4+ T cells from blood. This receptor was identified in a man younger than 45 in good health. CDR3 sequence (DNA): TGTGCCACCAGACTAGGGGCTGGCTACACCTTC. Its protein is CATRLGAGYTF.